This T cell receptor beta chain was profiled in a study of CD8 T cells in Susac syndrome. Sequencing targeted TCR beta in blood CD8+ and CD4+ T cells. The multiple sclerosis controls comprised treatment-naive patients whose relapsing-remitting disease was stable or active. With random hexamers, reverse transcription was performed on about 0.5 to 1 ug of RNA. Coverage of TCR beta CDR3 amplification by immunoSEQ multiplex PCR extended to 54 Vbeta and 13 Jbeta. TCRdb redid the calling of the immunoSEQ multiplex PCR reads with MiXCR, one entry per CDR3 protein. The sample carries about 210,000 distinct CDR3 sequences, 95% recorded once. Notes on this clonotype: Its antigen is currently unknown.

Trimming took 3 bases from V and 6 from J, leaving 12 bases between them. CDR1 is SEHNR, CDR2 FQNEAQ, per germline (reference sequence). CDR3 length equals 14 residues. Overall study results and limits: TCR sequencing and HLA analysis covered a relatively small number of individuals.

Source material: CD4+ T cells from PBMCs. The chain is built from TRBV7-9 and TRBJ2-1; D call uncertain. The receptor was derived from a human donor with multiple sclerosis. The CDR3, as DNA: TGTGCCAGCAGCTTCCGTGGCCAAGCCAATGAGCAGTTCTTC. It codes for CASSFRGQANEQFF.